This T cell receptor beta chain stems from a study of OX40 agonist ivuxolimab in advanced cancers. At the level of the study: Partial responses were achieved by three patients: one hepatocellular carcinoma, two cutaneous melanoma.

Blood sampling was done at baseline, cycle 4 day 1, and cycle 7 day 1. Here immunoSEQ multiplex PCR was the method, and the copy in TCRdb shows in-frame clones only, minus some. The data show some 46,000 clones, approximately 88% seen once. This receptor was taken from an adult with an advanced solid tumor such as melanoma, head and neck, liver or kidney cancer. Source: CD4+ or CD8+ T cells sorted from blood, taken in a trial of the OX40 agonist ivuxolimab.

For the CDR3, the DNA is TGTGCCAGCAGCTTAGTGGGGGGTGAGCAGTTCTTC. This encodes CASSLVGGEQFF. This rearrangement joins TRBV11-3 to TRBJ2-1; D perhaps matches TRBD2 (6 bases). Germline lookup yields CDR1 SGHNT and CDR2 YENEEA. The CDR3 length is 12 residues. V shed 1 base and J shed 9 bases, with 7 bases lying between them.